The T cell receptor (beta chain) under discussion was sequenced for a study of blood T cell repertoires in COVID-19. How the authors handled the data: Researchers report that nucleated cell counts were estimated from reference gene primer amplification. Assay: immunoSEQ multiplex PCR; the TCRdb copy retains only in-frame clones and omits some. For V, J and clone size, that table is used; D and trimming come from the DNA. Of approximately 300,000 clones listed, roughly 90% are singletons. Participant ages covered roughly 18 to 89 years across around 22 US areas. Cohort allocation depended upon clinical history that participants reported. J gave up 2 bases and V 2 bases, and 7 bases lay outside the gene matches. Germline CDR1 reads LGHNA; CDR2 reads YSLEER. The CDR3 extends over 16 amino acids.

The chain has TRBV4-3 and TRBJ1-2; TRBD1 agrees at 8 bases. Sequenced input: PBMCs or T cells enriched from blood (not recorded which). The origin of this receptor is a woman aged 25-40 years who had been exposed to COVID-19. CDR3: CASSQITGQGNYGYTF. CDR3 DNA: TGCGCCAGCAGCCAAATCACTGGACAGGGAAACTATGGCTACACCTTC.